A selection of T cell receptor beta chains follows, all from one sample in a study of Ad26.COV2.S vaccination and SARS-CoV-2 variants. The table came from immunoSEQ multiplex PCR; TCRdb's copy has only in-frame clones and leaves some out. Of 300,000 to 350,000 clones listed, approximately 90% are singletons. Material: peripheral blood, obtained in a trial of Ad26.COV2.S vaccine versus placebo. The receptor set was obtained from a person between 18 and 65 years old who received the Ad26.COV2.S COVID-19 vaccine or a placebo. Each CDR3 is given with its conserved first and last residue. Fields, in order: D gene, clone size, J gene, V gene, CDR3 protein, CDR3 DNA. A D gene is named only where the DNA matches it firmly. Size is stated for part of the rows, as once, few or many counts, or as a class when the clone is expanded.

d_call: .
clone_size: .
j_call: TRBJ2-3
v_call: TRBV5-1
cdr3_aa: CASSWTSDTQYF
cdr3_nt: TGCGCCAGCAGCTGGACTTCAGATACGCAGTATTTT

d_call: TRBD1
clone_size: .
j_call: TRBJ1-6
v_call: TRBV18
cdr3_aa: CASSQGQGDNSPLHF
cdr3_nt: TGTGCCAGCTCACAGGGACAGGGTGATAATTCACCCCTCCACTTT

d_call: .
clone_size: .
j_call: TRBJ2-7
v_call: TRBV7-3
cdr3_aa: CASSPSAGPYEQYF
cdr3_nt: TGTGCCAGCAGCCCCTCGGCAGGGCCCTACGAGCAGTACTTC

d_call: .
clone_size: .
j_call: TRBJ2-5
v_call: TRBV11-2
cdr3_aa: CASSPGNSGSSETQYF
cdr3_nt: TGTGCCAGCAGCCCCGGAAATAGTGGGTCCTCAGAGACCCAGTACTTC

d_call: TRBD1
clone_size: .
j_call: TRBJ2-1
v_call: TRBV7-3
cdr3_aa: CASSFRDRVNEQFF
cdr3_nt: TGTGCCAGCAGCTTCCGGGACAGGGTTAATGAGCAGTTCTTC

d_call: TRBD2
clone_size: .
j_call: TRBJ2-7
v_call: TRBV4-2
cdr3_aa: CASSQASLPGLAGDEQYF
cdr3_nt: TGTGCCAGCAGCCAAGCTTCCCTCCCGGGACTAGCGGGAGACGAGCAGTACTTC

d_call: .
clone_size: .
j_call: TRBJ2-7
v_call: TRBV7-2
cdr3_aa: CASSLVRTANYEQYF
cdr3_nt: TGTGCCAGCAGCTTAGTTCGGACAGCAAACTACGAGCAGTACTTC

d_call: .
clone_size: .
j_call: TRBJ1-2
v_call: TRBV5-6
cdr3_aa: CASSFRSGHGYGYTF
cdr3_nt: TGTGCCAGCAGCTTTCGGTCAGGGCATGGCTATGGCTACACCTTC

d_call: TRBD2
clone_size: .
j_call: TRBJ2-7
v_call: TRBV28
cdr3_aa: CASSQRPSGKTYEQYF
cdr3_nt: TGTGCCAGCAGTCAACGGCCCAGCGGGAAAACCTACGAGCAGTACTTC

d_call: TRBD1
clone_size: .
j_call: TRBJ1-5
v_call: TRBV28
cdr3_aa: CASRSFKDRGYQPQHF
cdr3_nt: TGTGCCAGCAGATCCTTCAAGGACAGGGGCTATCAGCCCCAGCATTTT

d_call: TRBD1
clone_size: .
j_call: TRBJ1-1
v_call: TRBV30
cdr3_aa: CAWMAGQASNTEAFF
cdr3_nt: TGTGCCTGGATGGCGGGACAGGCTTCGAACACTGAAGCTTTCTTT

d_call: TRBD1
clone_size: .
j_call: TRBJ1-1
v_call: TRBV10-3
cdr3_aa: CAISGTGTGDMMNTEAFF
cdr3_nt: TGTGCCATCAGCGGCACCGGGACAGGGGATATGATGAACACTGAAGCTTTCTTT

d_call: .
clone_size: .
j_call: TRBJ1-1
v_call: TRBV12-3/TRBV12-4
cdr3_aa: CASSLTYTEAFF
cdr3_nt: TGTGCCAGCAGTTTAACATACACTGAAGCTTTCTTT

d_call: .
clone_size: once
j_call: TRBJ2-7
v_call: TRBV30
cdr3_aa: CAWSVSYEQYF
cdr3_nt: TGTGCCTGGAGTGTGAGCTACGAGCAGTACTTC

d_call: .
clone_size: .
j_call: TRBJ2-5
v_call: TRBV6-2/TRBV6-3
cdr3_aa: CASSYSRGAETQYF
cdr3_nt: TGTGCCAGCAGTTACAGTAGGGGTGCGGAGACCCAGTACTTC

d_call: .
clone_size: once
j_call: TRBJ2-5
v_call: TRBV5-1
cdr3_aa: CASSLGGMGQETQYF
cdr3_nt: TGCGCCAGCAGCTTGGGAGGGATGGGGCAAGAGACCCAGTACTTC

d_call: TRBD2
clone_size: .
j_call: TRBJ2-1
v_call: TRBV27
cdr3_aa: CASSFGLARHNEQFF
cdr3_nt: TGTGCCAGCAGTTTCGGACTAGCGAGACACAATGAGCAGTTCTTC

d_call: .
clone_size: once
j_call: TRBJ2-5
v_call: TRBV2
cdr3_aa: CASKGAPNVKTQYF
cdr3_nt: TGTGCCAGCAAAGGGGCCCCAAACGTAAAGACCCAGTACTTC

d_call: .
clone_size: .
j_call: TRBJ1-2
v_call: TRBV27
cdr3_aa: CASRPDASSPYGYTF
cdr3_nt: TGTGCCAGCAGACCTGACGCCTCCTCCCCTTATGGCTACACCTTC

d_call: TRBD1
clone_size: once
j_call: TRBJ2-6
v_call: TRBV6-6
cdr3_aa: CASSPGQGASGANVLTF
cdr3_nt: TGTGCCAGCAGTCCGGGACAGGGGGCTTCTGGGGCCAACGTCCTGACTTTC

d_call: .
clone_size: .
j_call: TRBJ1-1
v_call: TRBV11-1
cdr3_aa: CASTLVLNTEAFF
cdr3_nt: TGTGCCAGCACCTTAGTCCTGAACACTGAAGCTTTCTTT

d_call: .
clone_size: .
j_call: TRBJ1-4
v_call: TRBV6-5
cdr3_aa: CASRQDSRNEKLFF
cdr3_nt: TGTGCCAGCAGGCAAGACAGCCGTAATGAAAAACTGTTTTTT

d_call: .
clone_size: .
j_call: TRBJ1-4
v_call: TRBV18
cdr3_aa: CASSPPGVPNEKLFF
cdr3_nt: TGTGCCAGCTCACCACCGGGGGTCCCTAATGAAAAACTGTTTTTT

d_call: .
clone_size: .
j_call: TRBJ1-4
v_call: TRBV2
cdr3_aa: CASSGFMGHSDPVYEKLFF
cdr3_nt: TGTGCCAGCAGCGGGTTTATGGGACACTCCGACCCCGTCTATGAAAAACTGTTTTTT